The source of this T cell receptor beta chain is a study of tumor and adjacent non-tumor tissue in lung cancer. Study information: Samples averaged about 4.3 million productive TCRbeta reads each.

This sample's RNA came from whole unsorted tissue. The library came from three nested PCR rounds adapted from ARM-PCR protocols. TCRdb fed the multiplex PCR reads into MiXCR, producing one record per CDR3 protein. The repertoire has about 110,000 distinct CDR3 sequences, approximately 84% of them found once; the top ten carry 22%. As concerns this clonotype: A read error may produce the germline difference seen at one junction end.

The length of the CDR3 is 15 residues. Germline assignment: CDR1 LGHNA and CDR2 YSLEER. This sequence joins TRBV4-3 and TRBJ2-4, with D possibly being TRBD2 (5 bases). This clonotype originated in a man aged 65 to 85 with non-small cell lung cancer. Input material: lung tumor tissue. DNA of the CDR3: TGCGCCAGCAGCCCAAGGACTGGTTTCAAAAACATCCAGTACTTC. Translation gives CASSPRTGFKNIQYF.